These 24 T cell receptor beta chains share one sample of origin, sequenced in a study of blood T cell repertoires in COVID-19. Clones were read by immunoSEQ multiplex PCR, and TCRdb kept only the in-frame ones, dropping some. The profile shows about 250,000 clones, under 90% of them singletons. The sample was PBMCs or T cells enriched from blood (not recorded which). Receptors were obtained from a man in his forties or fifties who had recovered from COVID-19.

This chain links TRBV5-8 with TRBJ2-7, with a tentative D call TRBD1 (6 bases). This CDR3 has 16 residues. V was cut by 1 base and J by 3 bases, with 17 bases left in between. Germline V CDR1 and CDR2: SGHTS, YDEGEE. The CDR3 coding sequence is TGTGCCAGCAGCTTGCAGGCCCAGGGGACGCGCTACGAGCAGTACTTC. It yields the protein CASSLQAQGTRYEQYF.

This chain links TRBV28 with TRBJ2-3; TRBD2 matches at 14 bases. Germline lookup yields CDR1 MDHEN and CDR2 SYDVKM. This CDR3 region has 17 residues. Trimming cost V 6 bases and J 4 bases; bases outside gene matches: 9. The CDR3 loop reads CASSRGLAGGVADTQYF. CDR3 nucleotides: TGTGCCAGCAGCCGAGGACTAGCGGGAGGAGTCGCAGATACGCAGTATTTT.

V is TRBV9 and J is TRBJ2-5; 9 nucleotides agree with TRBD2. Trimming at V came to 0 bases and at J to 5 bases, leaving 8 bases not matched to a gene. In germline, CDR1 is SGDLS, CDR2 YYNGEE. This CDR3 is built from 16 residues. CDR3 bases: TGTGCCAGCAGCGTAGGAGGTAGCGGGAGTTTGGAGACCCAGTACTTC. Its protein product is CASSVGGSGSLETQYF.

On this clone itself: At one end, the junction sequence differs from germline, possibly due to a read error. The chain couples TRBV6-6 to TRBJ1-6, with TRBD1 as a possible D gene (6 bases). The CDR3 loop spans 10 amino acids. CDR1 and CDR2 from the germline V gene are MNHNY and SVGAGI (reference sequence). The CDR3 coding sequence is TGTGCCAGCAGTTACCGGGACAACCGTTTT. It codes for CASSYRDNRF.

This clone was counted a few times. The rearrangement joins TRBV7-8 to TRBJ1-6; TRBD1 might be the D (5 bases). This CDR3 is built from 15 residues. The V end was cut by 3 bases, the J end by 5 bases, with 11 bases between. The germline V gene has CDR1 SGHVS and CDR2 FQNEAQ. In DNA, the CDR3 is TGTGCCAGCAGCTTGCAGGGCTTCAATAATTCACCCCTCCACTTT. This translates into CASSLQGFNNSPLHF.

This rearrangement joins TRBV7-9 to TRBJ2-3, with a weak D call TRBD1 (5 bases). In germline, CDR1 is SEHNR, CDR2 FQNEAQ (reference sequence). This CDR3 has 16 residues. V lost 7 bases and J 1 base, leaving 18 bases between the germline ends. In DNA form, the CDR3 reads TGTGCCAGCAACAAAAATAGGGGCCTCGGCACAGATACGCAGTATTTT. Its translation: CASNKNRGLGTDTQYF.

This clone has just a few counts. The J gene is TRBJ2-7, the V gene TRBV27, with 9 positions matching TRBD2. CDR1 and CDR2 (germline): MNHEY, SMNVEV (reference sequence). J lost 1 base, V lost 6 bases, and 10 bases had no gene match. The CDR3 is 16 residues long. The CDR3 protein is CASSLSSGSGSYEQYF. The CDR3 bases are TGTGCCAGCAGCTTAAGTAGCGGGAGCGGATCCTACGAGCAGTACTTC.

This clone has just a few counts. The J gene is TRBJ2-7, the V gene TRBV7-6, with unresolved D. V dropped 0 bases and J dropped 3 bases, with 6 bases sitting between them. The CDR3 runs to 13 residues. Germline assignment: CDR1 SGHVS and CDR2 FNYEAQ. The DNA for the CDR3 is TGTGCCAGCAGCTTAGCCCAGGACTACGAGCAGTACTTC. Its translation: CASSLAQDYEQYF.

J is TRBJ1-3 and V is TRBV4-1; 8 nucleotides match TRBD1. This CDR3 region has 17 residues. Germline trimming cut 2 bases from V and 0 bases from J; bases unmatched to any gene: 6. The germline gives CDR1 MGHRA, CDR2 YSYEKL. CDR3 amino acids: CASSQTGTGDSGNTIYF. As DNA, the CDR3 is TGCGCCAGCAGCCAAACCGGGACAGGAGACTCTGGAAACACCATATATTTT.

The chain recombines TRBV19 with TRBJ1-1; 11 bases are a match to TRBD1. CDR3 length: 14 residues. From germline, CDR1 is LNHDA and CDR2 SQIVND (reference sequence). Trimming at V came to 6 bases and at J to 6 bases, leaving 6 bases not matched to a gene. In DNA, the CDR3 is TGTGCCAGTAGCCTGGGACAGGGGGTACCTGAAGCTTTCTTT. Protein sequence: CASSLGQGVPEAFF.

The chain links TRBV4-3 to TRBJ2-3; TRBD1 agrees at 8 bases. Germline lookup yields CDR1 LGHNA and CDR2 YSLEER. Trimming took 0 bases from V and 1 from J; bases not matched to a gene: 6. The CDR3 has 17 residues. The DNA for the CDR3 is TGCGCCAGCAGCCAAGATCCCGGGGGACAGGGCACAGATACGCAGTATTTT. It translates to CASSQDPGGQGTDTQYF.

This clone was observed a single time. The genes are TRBV2 and TRBJ1-6, with D perhaps matching TRBD1 (6 bases). Between the trimmed V and J ends, which lost 5 bases and 7 bases, there was a span of 15 bases. Germline V gene data show CDR1 as SNHLY and CDR2 as FYNNEI. The CDR3 is 15 residues long. This chain's CDR3 is CASSIQGVRNSPLHF. The CDR3 coding sequence is TGTGCCAGCAGTATACAGGGCGTCCGAAATTCACCCCTCCACTTT.

This chain joins TRBV14 and TRBJ2-3; D call uncertain. Trimming left V 3 bases short and J 3 bases short, with 4 bases between. The CDR3 spans 12 residues. From germline, CDR1 is SGHDN and CDR2 FVKESK. CDR3 in amino acids: CASSHVTDTQYF. The CDR3 coding sequence is TGTGCCAGCAGCCACGTGACAGATACGCAGTATTTT.

The chain couples TRBV30 to TRBJ2-1, with TRBD2 as a possible D gene (5 bases). Looked up from germline, CDR1 is GTSNPN and CDR2 is SVGIG (reference sequence). The V end lost 2 bases, the J end lost 3 bases, and 14 bases lay between the germline ends. The CDR3 length is 15 residues. CDR3 bases: TGTGCCTGGAGTAAACTAGGTCCTGACTACAATGAGCAGTTCTTC. This translates into CAWSKLGPDYNEQFF.

The chain employs TRBV11-3 and TRBJ1-1; D is uncertain. Deletions cut 0 bases from V and 11 bases from J, with 10 bases between. Germline loops: CDR1 SGHNT, CDR2 YENEEA. The CDR3 has 12 residues. The CDR3 DNA reads as TGTGCCAGCAGCTTAGAGGCGGGTCGGGCTTTCTTT. This codes for CASSLEAGRAFF.

This chain joins TRBV5-1 and TRBJ1-1; the D gene is possibly TRBD1 (6 bases). Germline values: CDR1 SGHRS, CDR2 YFSETQ. The CDR3 totals 14 residues. Deletions cut 0 bases from V and 2 bases from J, with 8 bases between. CDR3 coding DNA: TGCGCCAGCAGCTTGGGGGACACCAACACTGAAGCTTTCTTT. Protein: CASSLGDTNTEAFF.

Here the CDR3 reads CASSLGGTQETQYF. The CDR3 coding sequence is TGTGCCAGCAGCTTAGGAGGAACCCAAGAGACCCAGTACTTC. The gene calls are TRBV11-3 and TRBJ2-5; D call uncertain. Trimming cost V 1 base and J 1 base, with 7 bases left between them. CDR3 length: 14 amino acids. The germline CDR1 and CDR2 sequences are SGHNT and YENEEA. The whole variable domain, filled in from reference TRBV11-3 and TRBJ2-5, reads EAGVVQSPRYKIIEKKQPVAFWCNPISGHNTLYWYLQNLGQGPELLIRYENEEAVDDSQLPKDRFSAERLKGVDSTLKIQPAELGDSAVYLCASSLGGTQETQYFGPGTRLLVL.

The rearrangement links TRBV7-8 to TRBJ1-3; a weak D match, TRBD1 (6 bases). The CDR3 length is 14 residues. Germline-derived CDR1 and CDR2 are SGHVS and FQNEAQ. V lost 1 base to trimming and J lost 4 bases, with 8 bases between them. This chain's CDR3 is CASSLVTGGNTIYF. CDR3 sequence (DNA): TGTGCCAGCAGCTTAGTAACAGGGGGAAACACCATATATTTT. Supplemented by reference TRBV7-8 and TRBJ1-3, the full variable domain reads GAGVSQSPRYKVAKRGQDVALRCDPISGHVSLFWYQQALGQGPEFLTYFQNEAQLDKSGLPSDRFFAERPEGSVSTLKIQRTQQEDSAVYLCASSLVTGGNTIYFGEGSWLTVV.

The rearrangement joins TRBV5-8 to TRBJ2-7; 8 bases match TRBD1. CDR3 length equals 15 residues. Germline lookup yields CDR1 SGHTS and CDR2 YDEGEE. Losses at the gene ends were 5 bases for V and 1 base for J; bases not matched to a gene: 8. In nucleotides, the CDR3 is TGTGCCAGCAGTCCGGCAGGGGGCAGGTCCTACGAGCAGTACTTC. Residues: CASSPAGGRSYEQYF.

This sequence joins TRBV11-3 and TRBJ2-1; a weak D match, TRBD2 (5 bases). This CDR3 contains 15 residues. Deletions cut 6 bases from V and 1 base from J, with 13 bases between. Germline V gene data show CDR1 as SGHNT and CDR2 as YENEEA. CDR3 region: CASSSRTGSYNEQFF. The CDR3 region has the DNA TGTGCCAGCAGTTCGCGGACTGGATCCTACAATGAGCAGTTCTTC.

This sequence joins TRBV7-9 and TRBJ2-1, with D perhaps TRBD2 (6 bases). CDR3 length: 11 residues. Trimming took 0 bases from V and 13 from J, leaving 7 bases between them. CDR1 and CDR2 (germline): SEHNR, FQNEAQ (reference sequence). The CDR3, as DNA: TGTGCCAGCAGCTTAGCGGGGGGTCAGTTCTTC. Its translation is CASSLAGGQFF. Drawing the rest from reference TRBV7-9 and TRBJ2-1, the complete variable domain is DTGVSQNPRHKITKRGQNVTFRCDPISEHNRLYWYRQTLGQGPEFLTYFQNEAQLEKSRLLSDRFSAERPKGSFSTLEIQRTEQGDSAMYLCASSLAGGQFFGPGTRLTVL.

The chain is built from TRBV27 and TRBJ1-1, with 11 bases aligning to TRBD1. Per the germline V gene, CDR1 is MNHEY and CDR2 is SMNVEV (reference sequence). Trimming cost V 3 bases and J 6 bases; bases outside gene matches: 6. This CDR3 is built from 15 residues. The CDR3 region is CASSFRPGQGAEAFF. CDR3 sequence (DNA): TGTGCCAGCAGTTTTCGACCGGGACAGGGGGCTGAAGCTTTCTTT.

The chain carries TRBV3-1 (or the pseudogene TRBV3-2) and TRBJ1-1, with D uncertain. This CDR3 comprises 15 residues. Trimming left V 3 bases short and J 4 bases short, with 15 bases between. Germline CDR1 and CDR2: LGHDT and YNNKEL (reference sequence). DNA of the CDR3: TGTGCCAGCAGCCAGCCCCCGCCCCCAGGCACTGAAGCTTTCTTT. This sequence encodes CASSQPPPPGTEAFF.

In its sample, this clone was seen once. The chain joins TRBV7-2 to TRBJ1-5; D is undetermined. This CDR3 region has 13 residues. Germline V gene sequence: CDR1 SGHTA, CDR2 FQGNSA. Trimming shortened V by 5 bases and J by 11 bases, and 16 bases separated the two germline ends. DNA for the CDR3: TGTGCCAGCAGCCCCCACCGGGATAAGGCCCAGCATTTT. Protein sequence: CASSPHRDKAQHF.